This T cell receptor beta chain was identified in a study of blood T cell repertoires in COVID-19. In the study overall: Sources were T cells, B-cell-depleted T cells, or PBMCs; the material itself was cDNA or gDNA.

The ends were cut back, 3 bases at V and 4 bases at J, with 8 bases in the middle. The CDR3 runs 12 residues. Per germline, CDR1 SGHRS and CDR2 YFSETQ. TCRdb's copy holds only in-frame clones and misses some; the assay was immunoSEQ multiplex PCR. The profile shows about 400,000 clones, over 75% of them singletons. The genes are TRBV5-1 and TRBJ2-7, with D possibly being TRBD1 (6 bases). Material for sequencing was PBMCs or T cells enriched from blood (not recorded which). The TCR was taken from a woman in her thirties with acute COVID-19. The CDR3 is CASSSTGYEQYF. The CDR3 coding sequence is TGCGCCAGCAGCTCGACAGGTTACGAGCAGTACTTC.